This T cell receptor gamma chain came from a study of γδ T cells in repeated Plasmodium falciparum infection (dated by TCRdb to 2020 to 2023). For context, the study as a whole: The natural-infection arm enrolled Malian children exposed to intense seasonal malaria transmission, compared against age and gender matched Australian children. Four controlled human malaria infections were administered to a few malaria-naive U.S. adults over around 620 days by bites from P. falciparum NF54-infected Anopheles stephensi mosquitoes. Samples from controlled-infection subjects were taken at baseline, just before selected infections, and 21 days after each infection. Malian gammadelta TCR repertoires were analysed cross-sectionally during no-transmission periods and were analysed longitudinally across acute febrile malaria episodes. In the study, the shaping of the human gammadelta T cell repertoire by repeated Plasmodium falciparum infection was examined using natural infection in Mali and controlled human malaria infection.

Broad study findings and their caveats: Vdelta2-negative gammadelta TCR repertoires from Malian children appeared more clonally expanded, less diverse and less shared than those of Australian children. Analysis of inter-individual variability in gammadelta T cell responses was limited by the small size of the controlled-infection cohort. Waves of new clonotype selection in Vdelta2-negative, largely Vdelta1+, gammadelta TCR repertoires appeared to be driven by repeated controlled infections. Vgamma9/Vdelta2+ TCR repertoires kept a highly stable polyclonal repertoire across time and infection, and many TCRgamma sequences overlapped between individuals. The Malian cohort was drawn from a small rural village made up mostly of one ethnic group, which limits generalizability.

Libraries were prepared through multiplex PCR. TCRdb shows the sequencer as Illumina MiSeq. Every sorted gammadelta T cell sample had both its TCR gamma (TRG) and TCR delta (TRD) chains sequenced. Regarding the original processing steps: The repertoire analyses drew on clonotype tree plots, the accumulated frequency of the top 20 clonotypes, and diversity index (DI) and D75 metrics. TCRdb called clones afresh from the public reads with CATT; identical DNA rows were later merged. TCRdb, not the authors, supplied the V and J calls. The sample has about 14,000 gamma-chain clones on record, 1.6% of them singletons. About 30% of the sample comes from the top ten. For bulk TCR repertoire analysis, Vgamma9/Vdelta2+ and Vdelta2-negative gammadelta T cell populations were isolated by flow sorting from peripheral blood mononuclear cells. V lost 3 bases and J lost 8 bases, and the count of bases not matched to a germline gene is 7. CDR1 and CDR2 were assigned from the germline V gene (reference sequence) as GITISATS and ISYDGTV. The CDR3 has 12 amino acids, counting the end cysteine and phenylalanine. Only the CDR3 part of the read is kept: 36 bases, read in frame from the first base.

Regarding this clone: Its antigen is not yet known. The protein given by TCRdb reflects a much larger clone and differs at residue 8 from this DNA's translation, likely from a read error; the protein shown is the DNA's translation.

This clonotype originated in a pool of human donors (malaria-infected and uninfected, not separated). The V and J segments used are TRGV9 and TRGJ1 or TRGJ2. The J gene is not listed in TCRdb, so it was assigned here from a DNA match to germline. Sequencing was performed on gamma-delta T cells from blood. CDR3 loop: CALWEYYDKKLF. The sequenced DNA: TGTGCCTTGTGGGAGTACTATGATAAGAAACTCTTT.